Presented here are 26 T cell receptor beta chains from one specimen sequenced in a study of CD8+ T cells in alopecia areata. Treatment denoted: oral pan-JAK inhibitor, 5-10 mg twice daily. The sequencing template was cDNA reverse transcribed from extracted RNA. The assay was immunoSEQ multiplex PCR, and TCRdb's table has in-frame clones only and misses some. The profile covers 150,000 to 200,000 clones, with just under 65% appearing a single time and 1.3% taken by the ten largest. The starting material was CD4+ T cells sorted from blood, obtained between weeks 47 and 50, from a patient treated with tofacitinib. The receptors stem from a human donor with alopecia areata.

This sequence joins TRBV2 and TRBJ1-5; weak D call: TRBD1 (5 bases). The CDR3 runs 15 residues. V lost 6 bases to trimming and J lost 4 bases, with 16 bases between them. Germline assignment: CDR1 SNHLY and CDR2 FYNNEI. CDR3 region: CASSGDGGFNQPQHF. CDR3 bases: TGTGCCAGCAGCGGGGACGGGGGGTTTAATCAGCCCCAGCATTTT.

V usage is TRBV28 and J usage is TRBJ2-7; D unclear. The V end was cut by 8 bases, the J end by 2 bases, with 13 bases between. In germline, CDR1 is MDHEN, CDR2 SYDVKM. This CDR3 is 13 amino acids long. The chain's CDR3 is CASGVLNTYEQYF. CDR3 coding DNA: TGTGCCAGCGGGGTGCTTAATACCTACGAGCAGTACTTC.

This rearrangement joins TRBV29-1 to TRBJ2-1, with D possibly being TRBD2 (6 bases). The CDR3 totals 12 residues. Trimming took off 0 bases at V and 13 bases at J, with 13 bases between the two ends. Germline CDR1 SQVTM, CDR2 ANQGSEA. For the CDR3, the DNA is TGCAGCGTTGAAGAGGGGGGTCAGGCCCAGTTCTTC. Encoded protein: CSVEEGGQAQFF.

As for this clone: This sample includes further DNA sequences coding for the same CDR3. The gene calls are TRBV29-1 and TRBJ2-3; D not certain. Germline-derived CDR1 and CDR2 are SQVTM and ANQGSEA. There are 11 residues in the CDR3. The V gene lost 3 bases and the J gene lost 4 bases, with 5 bases spanning the gap. The CDR3 bases are TGCAGCGTTGACCGGGCAGATACGCAGTATTTT. This gives the protein CSVDRADTQYF.

The chain joins TRBV7-2 to TRBJ1-6; 7 bases fit TRBD1. The J segment lost 9 bases and the V segment lost 5 bases, leaving 10 bases of the junction unmatched. This CDR3 has 15 residues. Germline loops: CDR1 SGHTA, CDR2 FQGNSA. CDR3 bases: TGTGCCAGCAGCCTGACAGGGAAGAATGGTTCACCCCTCCACTTT. Encoded protein: CASSLTGKNGSPLHF.

This rearrangement joins TRBV11-2 to TRBJ2-5, with a tentative D call TRBD1 (6 bases). This CDR3 is 14 amino acids long. From germline, CDR1 is SGHAT and CDR2 FQNNGV. Trimming shortened V by 4 bases and J by 5 bases, and 14 bases separated the two germline ends. CDR3 coding DNA: TGTGCCAGCAGCTACCCCTCAAGGGGGGAGACCCAGTACTTC. Its translation is CASSYPSRGETQYF.

The chain has TRBV5-1 and TRBJ2-3; 11 bases align to TRBD1. CDR1 is SGHRS and CDR2 is YFSETQ in the germline V gene. Trimming at V came to 4 bases and at J to 6 bases, leaving 7 bases not matched to a gene. The CDR3 loop spans 15 amino acids. The CDR3 DNA follows: TGCGCCAGCAGCCATCGGACAGGGGGCTGGGATACGCAGTATTTT. Encoded protein: CASSHRTGGWDTQYF.

This rearrangement joins TRBV30 to TRBJ1-1; a possible D gene is TRBD1 (5 bases). This CDR3 comprises 16 residues. The V end lost 5 bases, the J end lost 2 bases, and 21 bases lay between the germline ends. CDR1 is GTSNPN and CDR2 is SVGIG in the germline V gene (reference sequence). The CDR3 protein is CAWLGTLRTPNTEAFF. The CDR3 region has the DNA TGTGCCTGGTTGGGCACCCTCCGGACACCAAACACTGAAGCTTTCTTT.

This clone appeared once. The chain carries TRBV27 and TRBJ1-4, with D possibly matching TRBD1 (6 bases). The CDR3 contains 13 residues. Looked up from germline, CDR1 is MNHEY and CDR2 is SMNVEV (reference sequence). The germline V and J ends were trimmed by 6 bases and 8 bases, with 13 bases remaining between them. The CDR3 DNA follows: TGTGCCAGCAGCTGGGGGCGACGAGAAAAACTGTTTTTT. It yields the protein CASSWGRREKLFF.

This sequence joins TRBV29-1 and TRBJ2-1; perhaps TRBD2 as D (5 bases). V dropped 3 bases and J dropped 0 bases, with 9 bases sitting between them. The germline CDR1 and CDR2 sequences are SQVTM and ANQGSEA. The CDR3 covers 14 residues. The CDR3 bases are TGCAGCGTTGAGGCGGGTATCTCCTACAATGAGCAGTTCTTC. It codes for CSVEAGISYNEQFF.

As concerns this clone: Germline and junction disagree at one end, which may indicate a read error. The rearrangement links TRBV10-3 to TRBJ1-2; 7 nucleotides line up with TRBD1. The CDR3 is 14 amino acids. In germline, CDR1 is ENHRY, CDR2 SYGVKD. As DNA, the CDR3 is TGCGCCACCACACCAGGGGGGCGCGGAGATGGCTACACCTTC. It encodes CATTPGGRGDGYTF.

The chain is built from TRBV30 and TRBJ1-2; no reliable D call. Germline V gene sequence: CDR1 GTSNPN, CDR2 SVGIG (reference sequence). The CDR3 covers 11 residues. Between the trimmed V and J ends, which lost 5 bases and 6 bases, there was a span of 10 bases. The CDR3 DNA reads TGTGCCTGGGGGTTAGCGGATGGCTACACCTTC. It codes for CAWGLADGYTF.

The rearrangement links TRBV29-1 to TRBJ1-1, with 10 bases matching TRBD1. The junction had 3 bases not matched to a gene; V was cut back by 4 bases and J by 1 base. Per germline, CDR1 SQVTM and CDR2 ANQGSEA. The CDR3 consists of 14 residues. The CDR3 DNA reads TGCAGCGTTGGGGACAGGGGCGGGAACACTGAAGCTTTCTTT. It translates to CSVGDRGGNTEAFF.

The chain recombines TRBV25-1 with TRBJ2-1; TRBD2 matches at 8 bases. Germline V lookup: CDR1 MGHDK, CDR2 SYGVNS. This CDR3 comprises 13 residues. J gave up 9 bases and V 2 bases, and 3 bases lay outside the gene matches. This CDR3 reads CASSERLAGEQFF. The CDR3 bases are TGTGCCAGCAGTGAAAGGCTAGCGGGTGAGCAGTTCTTC.

Only a few counts were recorded for this clone. The V and J genes are TRBV6-5 and TRBJ1-5, with 8 bases matching TRBD1. Germline V gene data show CDR1 as MNHEY and CDR2 as SVGAGI. V shed 6 bases and J 6 bases; nucleotides not matched to a gene: 10. This CDR3 is 15 amino acids long. CDR3 residues: CASSWTGSEGQPQHF. CDR3 coding DNA: TGTGCCAGCAGCTGGACAGGGAGTGAAGGTCAGCCCCAGCATTTT.

V gene TRBV30 combines with J gene TRBJ2-3; a weak D match, TRBD2 (6 bases). V was pared by 1 base and J by 1 base, with 9 bases between. Germline V lookup: CDR1 GTSNPN, CDR2 SVGIG (reference sequence). The CDR3 has 14 amino acids. DNA of the CDR3: TGTGCCTGGAGTGGGGGGGTGGGCACAGATACGCAGTATTTT. Translating it yields CAWSGGVGTDTQYF.

The chain has TRBV18 and TRBJ1-1; D remains ambiguous. The CDR3 totals 14 residues. Trimming removed 2 bases from V and 1 base from J, with 8 bases in between. Germline V gene data show CDR1 as KGHSH and CDR2 as LQKENI. In DNA form, the CDR3 reads TGTGCCAGCTCACCATTACGGGAGAACACTGAAGCTTTCTTT. It yields the protein CASSPLRENTEAFF.

V gene TRBV2 combines with J gene TRBJ1-4; no clear D. Trimming removed 6 bases at V and 8 bases at J, with 10 bases between. This CDR3 region has 12 residues. CDR1 and CDR2 (germline): SNHLY, FYNNEI. CDR3: CASRELAEKLFF. The CDR3 DNA follows: TGTGCCAGCAGAGAATTAGCGGAAAAACTGTTTTTT.

This clone appeared a single time. J is TRBJ1-2 and V is TRBV19; TRBD1 might be the D (6 bases). The CDR3 consists of 14 residues. V lost 6 bases, J lost 3 bases, and 14 bases lay in between. Germline V gene lookup returns CDR1 LNHDA and CDR2 SQIVND (reference sequence). As DNA, the CDR3 is TGTGCCAGTAGGAGGGGGGACGCCGACTATGGCTACACCTTC. Its translation: CASRRGDADYGYTF. The variable domain in full, with the rest retrieved from reference TRBV19 and TRBJ1-2, is DGGITQSPKYLFRKEGQNVTLSCEQNLNHDAMYWYRQDPGQGLRLIYYSQIVNDFQKGDIAEGYSVSREKKESFPLTVTSAQKNPTAFYLCASRRGDADYGYTFGSGTRLTVV.

The V and J genes are TRBV13 and TRBJ2-2, with 10 nucleotides matching TRBD1. V lost 4 bases and J lost 3; bases outside the gene matches: 5. The germline CDR1 and CDR2 sequences are PRHDT and FYEKMQ (reference sequence). The CDR3 loop spans 16 amino acids. CDR3 amino acids: CASSSTGGAYTGELFF. CDR3 bases: TGTGCCAGCAGCTCGACAGGGGGCGCGTACACCGGGGAGCTGTTTTTT.

The chain has TRBV9 and TRBJ2-2, with D possibly being TRBD1 or TRBD2 (5 bases each). The CDR3 consists of 19 residues. V was pared by 4 bases and J by 4 bases, with 26 bases between. Per germline, CDR1 SGDLS and CDR2 YYNGEE. CDR3 loop: CASSPPNSGPLEATGELFF. CDR3 in DNA: TGTGCCAGCAGCCCCCCAAATTCGGGGCCCCTAGAGGCCACCGGGGAGCTGTTTTTT.

This clone was observed a few times. Other DNA sequences in this sample translate to the same CDR3. V and J are TRBV7-2 and TRBJ2-7; 8 nucleotides align to TRBD2. This CDR3 is built from 14 residues. CDR1 SGHTA and CDR2 FQGNSA come from the germline V gene. Trimming removed 5 bases from V and 1 base from J; junction bases left unmatched: 4. CDR3 sequence (DNA): TGTGCCAGCAGCAGCGGGGGCTCGTCCTACGAGCAGTACTTC. Amino acid sequence: CASSSGGSSYEQYF.

V and J are TRBV5-1 and TRBJ2-3; TRBD2 agrees at 9 bases. The germline gives CDR1 SGHRS, CDR2 YFSETQ. With V trimmed by 2 bases and J by 4 bases, 8 bases remained unmatched. CDR3 length: 16 residues. CDR3 sequence reads: CASSLRGSGGSDTQYF. CDR3 nucleotides: TGCGCCAGCAGCTTACGGGGTAGCGGGGGATCAGATACGCAGTATTTT.

The J gene is TRBJ2-1, the V gene TRBV29-1; D gene uncertain. CDR3 length: 14 residues. Germline V lookup: CDR1 SQVTM, CDR2 ANQGSEA. Trimming removed 2 bases at V and 2 bases at J, with 10 bases between. CDR3 coding DNA: TGCAGCGTTGAAAGGCAGGTACCCTACAATGAGCAGTTCTTC. It codes for CSVERQVPYNEQFF.

This clone was observed a handful of times. The rearrangement links TRBV5-4 to TRBJ2-4; D is undetermined. V was trimmed by 1 base and J by 7 bases, leaving 12 bases between them. Germline V gene sequence: CDR1 SGHNT, CDR2 YYREEE (reference sequence). The CDR3 length is 14 residues. CDR3 sequence (DNA): TGTGCCAGCAGCTTGAGACAAGCAATTAACATTCAGTACTTC. It is translated as CASSLRQAINIQYF.

This chain uses TRBV18 with TRBJ2-5; no definite D call. CDR3 size: 13 residues. CDR1 KGHSH and CDR2 LQKENI come from the germline V gene. Between the trimmed V and J ends, which lost 0 bases and 4 bases, there was a span of 6 bases. CDR3 loop: CASSPPVGETQYF. CDR3 DNA: TGTGCCAGCTCACCACCGGTCGGAGAGACCCAGTACTTC.